This T cell receptor (beta chain) is drawn from a study of cytomegalovirus exposure and HLA in healthy donors. Details on this clone: Its antigen remains unknown.

Study outcomes and limitations: Links to common viral pathogens appeared, in a later analysis, for several of the most significant clusters. The study labeled approximately 150 TCR beta chains cytomegalovirus-associated.

The CDR3 has 14 residues. V was trimmed by 5 bases and J by 4 bases, leaving 14 bases between them. CDR1 and CDR2 from the germline V gene are SGHTA and FQGNSA. PCR employed 60 Vbeta and 13 Jbeta primers. The protocol was immunoSEQ multiplex PCR, while the TCRdb copy is restricted to in-frame clones and leaves out a portion. The sample contains 150,000 to 180,000 clones, roughly 82% of which appear only once. This TCR derives from a woman aged 45 to 65 in good health and CMV-seropositive. V usage is TRBV7-2 and J usage is TRBJ1-1; D is unresolved. The sample was PBMCs. The CDR3 here is CASSLSAGSTEAFF. CDR3 DNA: TGTGCCAGCAGCCTTAGCGCGGGGAGCACTGAAGCTTTCTTT.